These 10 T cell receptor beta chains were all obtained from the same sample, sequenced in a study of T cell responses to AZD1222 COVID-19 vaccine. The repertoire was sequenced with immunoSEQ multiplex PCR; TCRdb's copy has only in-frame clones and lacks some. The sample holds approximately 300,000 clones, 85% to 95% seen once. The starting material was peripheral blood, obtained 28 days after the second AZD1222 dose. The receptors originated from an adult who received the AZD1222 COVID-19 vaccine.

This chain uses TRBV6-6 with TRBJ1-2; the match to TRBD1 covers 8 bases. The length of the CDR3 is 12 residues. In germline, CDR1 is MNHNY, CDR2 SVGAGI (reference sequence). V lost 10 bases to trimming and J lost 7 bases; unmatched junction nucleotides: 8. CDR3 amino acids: CATTQGAIGYTF. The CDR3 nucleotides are TGTGCCACTACTCAGGGGGCGATTGGCTACACCTTC.

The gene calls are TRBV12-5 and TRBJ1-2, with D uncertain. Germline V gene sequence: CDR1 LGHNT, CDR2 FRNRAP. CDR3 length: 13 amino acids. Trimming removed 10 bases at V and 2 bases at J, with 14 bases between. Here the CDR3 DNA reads TGTGCTATTGCGGGAGTCGTAAACTATGGCTACACCTTC. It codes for CAIAGVVNYGYTF.

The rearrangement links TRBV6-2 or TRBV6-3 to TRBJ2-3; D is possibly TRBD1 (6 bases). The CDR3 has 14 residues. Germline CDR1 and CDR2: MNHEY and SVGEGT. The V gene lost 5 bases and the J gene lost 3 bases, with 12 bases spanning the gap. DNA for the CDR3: TGTGCCAGCAGTACCCCCCAGGGGACAGATACGCAGTATTTT. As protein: CASSTPQGTDTQYF.

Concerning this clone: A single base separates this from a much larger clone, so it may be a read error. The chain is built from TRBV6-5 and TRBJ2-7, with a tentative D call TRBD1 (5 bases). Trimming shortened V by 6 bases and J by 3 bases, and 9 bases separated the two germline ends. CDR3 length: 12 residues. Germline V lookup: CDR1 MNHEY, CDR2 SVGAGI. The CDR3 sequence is CASRGLLYEQYF. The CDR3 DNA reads TGTGCCAGCAGGGGGCTCCTCTACGAGCAGTACTTC.

CDR3 in amino acids: CASSEGAHQPQHF. The CDR3 nucleotides read TGTGCCAGCAGTGAGGGGGCGCATCAGCCCCAGCATTTT. The V and J genes are TRBV28 and TRBJ1-5, with 7 bases lining up with TRBD1. CDR3 length: 13 amino acids. The germline gives CDR1 MDHEN, CDR2 SYDVKM. The junction had 3 bases not matched to a gene; V was cut back by 5 bases and J by 5 bases.

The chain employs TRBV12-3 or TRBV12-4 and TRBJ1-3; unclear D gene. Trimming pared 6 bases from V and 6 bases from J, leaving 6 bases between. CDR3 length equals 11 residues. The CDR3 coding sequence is TGTGCCAGCAGGTCCCTAAACACCATATATTTT. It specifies CASRSLNTIYF.

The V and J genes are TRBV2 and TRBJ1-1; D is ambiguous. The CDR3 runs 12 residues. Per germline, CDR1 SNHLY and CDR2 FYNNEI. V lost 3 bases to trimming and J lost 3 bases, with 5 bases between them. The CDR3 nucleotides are TGTGCCAGCAGTGATGGACACACTGAAGCTTTCTTT. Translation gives CASSDGHTEAFF.

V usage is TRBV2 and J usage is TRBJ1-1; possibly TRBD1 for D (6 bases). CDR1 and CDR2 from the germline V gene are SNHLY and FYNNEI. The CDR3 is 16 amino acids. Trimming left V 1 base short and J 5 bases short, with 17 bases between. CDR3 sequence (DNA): TGTGCCAGCAGTGAAGGCCCAGGGGCCCTTTCGACTGAAGCTTTCTTT. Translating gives CASSEGPGALSTEAFF.

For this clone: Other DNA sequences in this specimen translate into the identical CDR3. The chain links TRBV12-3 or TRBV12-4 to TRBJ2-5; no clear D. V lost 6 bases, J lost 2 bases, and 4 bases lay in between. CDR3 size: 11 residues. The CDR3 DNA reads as TGTGCCAGCAGCCTTCAAGAGACCCAGTACTTC. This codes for CASSLQETQYF.

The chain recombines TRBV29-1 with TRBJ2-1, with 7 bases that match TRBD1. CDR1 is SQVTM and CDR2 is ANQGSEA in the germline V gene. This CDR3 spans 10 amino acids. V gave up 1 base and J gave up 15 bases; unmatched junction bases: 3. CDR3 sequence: CSVEGQGRFF. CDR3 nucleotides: TGCAGCGTTGAAGGACAGGGACGGTTCTTC.